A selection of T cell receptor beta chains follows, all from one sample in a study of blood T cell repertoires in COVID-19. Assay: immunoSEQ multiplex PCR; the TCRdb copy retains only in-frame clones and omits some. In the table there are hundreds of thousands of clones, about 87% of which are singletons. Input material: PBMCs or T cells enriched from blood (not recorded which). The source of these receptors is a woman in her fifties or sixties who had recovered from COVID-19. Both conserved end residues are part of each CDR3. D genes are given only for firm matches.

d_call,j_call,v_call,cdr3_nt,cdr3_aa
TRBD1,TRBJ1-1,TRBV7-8,TGTGCCAGCAGCTTAGAGGCAGGGGGTTACACTGAAGCTTTCTTT,CASSLEAGGYTEAFF
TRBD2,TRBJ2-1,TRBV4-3,TGCGCCAGCAGCCAATACAAAATGCTCGGGACTAGCGGAAACAATGAGCAGTTCTTC,CASSQYKMLGTSGNNEQFF
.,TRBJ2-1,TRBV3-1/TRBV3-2,TGTGCCAGCAGCCAAGATGGCTGGGCTTACAATGAGCAGTTCTTC,CASSQDGWAYNEQFF
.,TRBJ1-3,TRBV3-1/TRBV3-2,TGTGCCAGCAGCCACAGGTCCGGATCTGGAAACACCATATATTTT,CASSHRSGSGNTIYF
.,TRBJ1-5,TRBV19,TGTGCCAGTAGTATCCCTGGACAGACTGTCGATCAGCCCCAGCATTTT,CASSIPGQTVDQPQHF
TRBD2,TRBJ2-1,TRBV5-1,TGCGCCAGCAGCAAGCCGGGACTAGCGAAGAGTGAGCAGTTCTTC,CASSKPGLAKSEQFF
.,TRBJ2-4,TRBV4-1,TGCGCCAGCAGGGCGGGTATCGGAAACATTCAGTACTTC,CASRAGIGNIQYF
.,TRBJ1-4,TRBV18,TGTGCCAGCTCACCTTTGGCCGGGTCGCTAAATGAAAAACTGTTTTTT,CASSPLAGSLNEKLFF
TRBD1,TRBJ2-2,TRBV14,TGTGCCAGCAGCCAAGGCGGACAGGGGGCGTGGACCGGGGAGCTGTTTTTT,CASSQGGQGAWTGELFF
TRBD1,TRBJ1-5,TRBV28,TGTGCCAGCAGTAGACCGGGACAGGGTTTGGGGAAGAATCAGCCCCAGCATTTT,CASSRPGQGLGKNQPQHF